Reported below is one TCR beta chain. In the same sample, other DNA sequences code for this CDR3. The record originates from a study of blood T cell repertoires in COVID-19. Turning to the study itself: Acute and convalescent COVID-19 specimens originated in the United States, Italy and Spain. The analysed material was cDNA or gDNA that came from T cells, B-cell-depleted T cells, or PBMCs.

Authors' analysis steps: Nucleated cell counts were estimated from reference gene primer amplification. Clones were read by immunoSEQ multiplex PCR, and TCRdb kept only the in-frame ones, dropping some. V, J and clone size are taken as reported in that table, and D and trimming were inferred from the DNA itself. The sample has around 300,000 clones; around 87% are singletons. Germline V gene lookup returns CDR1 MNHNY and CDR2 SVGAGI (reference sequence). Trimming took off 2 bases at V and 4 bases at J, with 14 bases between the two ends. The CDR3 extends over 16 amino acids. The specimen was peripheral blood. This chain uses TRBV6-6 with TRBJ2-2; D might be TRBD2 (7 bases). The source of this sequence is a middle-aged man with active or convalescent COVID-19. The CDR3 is CASSYRRGQGTGELFF. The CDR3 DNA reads TGTGCCAGCAGTTACCGGCGGGGGCAAGGCACCGGGGAGCTGTTTTTT.